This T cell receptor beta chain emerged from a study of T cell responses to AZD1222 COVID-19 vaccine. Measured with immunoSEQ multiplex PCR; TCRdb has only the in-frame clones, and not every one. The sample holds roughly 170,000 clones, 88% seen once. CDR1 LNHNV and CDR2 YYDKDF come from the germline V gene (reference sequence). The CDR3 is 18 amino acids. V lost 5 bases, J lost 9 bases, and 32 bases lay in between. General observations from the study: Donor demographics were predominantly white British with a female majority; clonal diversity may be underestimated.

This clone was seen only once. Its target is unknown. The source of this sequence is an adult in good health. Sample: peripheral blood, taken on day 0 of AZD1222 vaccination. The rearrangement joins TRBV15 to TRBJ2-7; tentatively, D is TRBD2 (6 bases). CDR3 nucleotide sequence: TGTGCCACCAGCTCAGAGAAGGCTAGCGAGACATCGCTACGAACGCAGTACTTC. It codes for CATSSEKASETSLRTQYF.